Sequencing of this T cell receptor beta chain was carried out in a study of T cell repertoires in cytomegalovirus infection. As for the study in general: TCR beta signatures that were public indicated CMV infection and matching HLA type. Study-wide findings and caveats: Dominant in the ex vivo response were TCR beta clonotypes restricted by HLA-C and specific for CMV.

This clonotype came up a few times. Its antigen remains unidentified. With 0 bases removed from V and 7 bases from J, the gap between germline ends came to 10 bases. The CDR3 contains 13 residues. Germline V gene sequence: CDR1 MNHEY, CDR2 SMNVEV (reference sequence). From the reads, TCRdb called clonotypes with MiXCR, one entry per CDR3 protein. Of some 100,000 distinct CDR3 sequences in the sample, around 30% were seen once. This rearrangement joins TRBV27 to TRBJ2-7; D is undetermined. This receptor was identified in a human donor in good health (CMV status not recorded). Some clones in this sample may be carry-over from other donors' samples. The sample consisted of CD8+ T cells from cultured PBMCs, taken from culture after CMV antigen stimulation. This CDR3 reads CASSLSSTQEQYF. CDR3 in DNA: TGTGCCAGCAGTTTATCATCGACTCAGGAGCAGTACTTC.